This T cell receptor (beta chain) was captured by sequencing in a study of CD8+CD57+ T cells in acquired aplastic anemia. This clonotype showed up many times. V lost 2 bases, J lost 0 bases, and 4 bases stayed unmatched. Germline loops: CDR1 LGHDT, CDR2 YNNKEL (reference sequence). The CDR3 is 16 residues long. The template for TCR beta VDJ and CDR3 sequence profiling was genomic DNA. MiXCR, run by TCRdb on the reads, gives a single entry per CDR3 protein. Among roughly 61,000 distinct CDR3 sequences listed, roughly 58% were seen once. Sequenced sample: sorted CD4+, CD8+, or CD8+CD57+ T cells (not recorded which) from PBMCs. V and J are TRBV3-1 and TRBJ2-5; 9 positions match TRBD1. The sequence derives from a human donor in good health, serving as a control. CDR3 region: CASSQSDRGYQETQYF. Here the CDR3 DNA reads TGTGCCAGCAGCCAATCTGACAGGGGGTACCAAGAGACCCAGTACTTC.